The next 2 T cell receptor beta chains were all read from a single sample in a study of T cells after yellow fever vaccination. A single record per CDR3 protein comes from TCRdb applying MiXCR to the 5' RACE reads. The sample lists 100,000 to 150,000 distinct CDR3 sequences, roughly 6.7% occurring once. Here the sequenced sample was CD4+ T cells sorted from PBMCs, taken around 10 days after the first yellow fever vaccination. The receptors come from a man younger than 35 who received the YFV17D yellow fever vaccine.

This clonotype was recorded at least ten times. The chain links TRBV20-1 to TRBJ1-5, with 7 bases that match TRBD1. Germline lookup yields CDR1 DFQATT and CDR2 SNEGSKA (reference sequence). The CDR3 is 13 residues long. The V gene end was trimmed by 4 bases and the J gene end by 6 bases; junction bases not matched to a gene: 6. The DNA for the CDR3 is TGCAGTGCTACCGGACAGGAAAGTCAGCCCCAGCATTTT. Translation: CSATGQESQPQHF.

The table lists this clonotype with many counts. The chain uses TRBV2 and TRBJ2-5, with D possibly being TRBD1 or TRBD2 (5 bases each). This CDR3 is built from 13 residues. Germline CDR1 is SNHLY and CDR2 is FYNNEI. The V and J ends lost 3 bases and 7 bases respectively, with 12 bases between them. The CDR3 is CASSDGAAGTQYF. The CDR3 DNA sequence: TGTGCCAGCAGTGACGGGGCGGCGGGGACCCAGTACTTC. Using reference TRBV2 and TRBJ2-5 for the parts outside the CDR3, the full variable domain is EPEVTQTPSHQVTQMGQEVILRCVPISNHLYFYWYRQILGQKVEFLVSFYNNEISEKSEIFDDQFSVERPDGSNFTLKIRSTKLEDSAMYFCASSDGAAGTQYFGPGTRLLVL.